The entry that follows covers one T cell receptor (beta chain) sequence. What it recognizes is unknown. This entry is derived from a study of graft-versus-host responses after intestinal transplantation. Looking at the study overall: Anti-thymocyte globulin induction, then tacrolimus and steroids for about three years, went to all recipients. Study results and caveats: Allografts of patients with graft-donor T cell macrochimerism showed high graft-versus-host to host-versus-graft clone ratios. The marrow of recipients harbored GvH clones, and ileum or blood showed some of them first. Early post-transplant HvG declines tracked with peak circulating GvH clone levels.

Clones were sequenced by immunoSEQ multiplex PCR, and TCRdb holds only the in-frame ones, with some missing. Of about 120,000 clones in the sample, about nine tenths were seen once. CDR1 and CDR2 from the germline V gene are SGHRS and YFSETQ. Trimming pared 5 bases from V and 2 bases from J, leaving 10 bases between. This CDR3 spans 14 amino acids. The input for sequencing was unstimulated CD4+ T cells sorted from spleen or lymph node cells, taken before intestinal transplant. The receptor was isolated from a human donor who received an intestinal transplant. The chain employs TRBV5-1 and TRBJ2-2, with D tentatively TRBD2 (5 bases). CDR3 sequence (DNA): TGCGCCAGCAGGAACGAGGGCAACACCGGGGAGCTGTTTTTT. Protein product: CASRNEGNTGELFF.